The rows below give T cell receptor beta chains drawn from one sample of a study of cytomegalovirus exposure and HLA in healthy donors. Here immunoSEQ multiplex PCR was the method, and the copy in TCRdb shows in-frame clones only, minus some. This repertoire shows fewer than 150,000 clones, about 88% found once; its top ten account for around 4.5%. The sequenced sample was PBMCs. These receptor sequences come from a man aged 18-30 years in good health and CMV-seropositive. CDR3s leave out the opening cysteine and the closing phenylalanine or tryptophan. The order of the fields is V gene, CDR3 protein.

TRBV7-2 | ASSTRTGPEYEQY
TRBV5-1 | ASSLEGTGNYGYT
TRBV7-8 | ASSFLTGGPIYGYT
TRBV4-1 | ASSQGQGLNTEAF
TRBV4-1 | ASSQVSGDVYEQY
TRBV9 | ASSVAPGLDTDTQY
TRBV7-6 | ASSKPGLASTDTQY
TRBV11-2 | ASSLVLQGANTGELF
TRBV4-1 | ASSQDRTYEQY
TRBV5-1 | ASRYGTSDYNEQF
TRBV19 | ASSIWSRAGNEQF
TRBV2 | ASSEVRPLADTQY
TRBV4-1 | ASSQGWTGGTEAF
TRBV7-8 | ASSPLAGSYNEQF
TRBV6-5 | ASRTGGGSPLH
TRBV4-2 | ASSPPARNSPLH
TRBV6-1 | ASSDIRTSGVEDTQY
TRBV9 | ASSRGGSLMNTEAF
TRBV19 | ASSPWDRSYEQY
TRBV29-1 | SVEGQAYYT